This T cell receptor beta chain was sequenced for a study of vaccination effects on CD4 cells after COVID-19. With respect to this clone: The antigen is not known.

Germline loops: CDR1 MNHNS, CDR2 SASEGT. Trimming removed 4 bases from V and 0 bases from J, with 16 bases in between. The CDR3 covers 17 residues. Profiled with immunoSEQ multiplex PCR; TCRdb holds only in-frame clones, not every one. The sample includes fewer than 40,000 clones, under 70% seen only once; the top ten take about 22%. Pools of viral peptides were used by the ViraFEST assay to expand antigen-specific CD4+ T cells ahead of sequencing. Researchers isolated CD4+ T cells once approximately eleven days of culture had elapsed. Recipients of the vaccine had no prior SARS-CoV-2 infection and negative nucleocapsid antibodies. Half-medium exchanges with IL-2 medium took place on days 3 and 7.

The starting material was CD4+ T cells from PBMCs cultured with SARS-CoV-2 spike peptides, obtained before COVID-19 vaccination. The sequence was collected from a human donor who received a COVID-19 vaccine. V usage is TRBV6-1 and J usage is TRBJ1-3; D not certain. DNA for the CDR3: TGTGCCAGCAGTGCGGGCCTACTACGGAACTCTGGAAACACCATATATTTT. Protein sequence: CASSAGLLRNSGNTIYF.